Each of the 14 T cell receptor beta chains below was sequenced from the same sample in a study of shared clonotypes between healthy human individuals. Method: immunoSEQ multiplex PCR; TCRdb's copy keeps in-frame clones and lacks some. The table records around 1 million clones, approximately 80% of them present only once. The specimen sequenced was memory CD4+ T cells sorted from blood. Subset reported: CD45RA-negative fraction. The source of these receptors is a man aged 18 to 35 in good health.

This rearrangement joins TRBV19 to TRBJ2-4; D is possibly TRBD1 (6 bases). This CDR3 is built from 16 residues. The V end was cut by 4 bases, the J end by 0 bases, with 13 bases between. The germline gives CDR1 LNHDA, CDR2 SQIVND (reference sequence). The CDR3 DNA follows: TGTGCCAGTAGTAAGGGGACAAATTTAGCCAAAAACATTCAGTACTTC. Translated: CASSKGTNLAKNIQYF.

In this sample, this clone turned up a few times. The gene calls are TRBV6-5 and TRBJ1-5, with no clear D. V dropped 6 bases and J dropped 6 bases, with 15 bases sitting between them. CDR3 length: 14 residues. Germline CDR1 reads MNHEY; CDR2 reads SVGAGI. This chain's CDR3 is CASRGGGTAQPQHF. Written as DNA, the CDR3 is TGTGCCAGCAGGGGAGGTGGAACAGCTCAGCCCCAGCATTTT.

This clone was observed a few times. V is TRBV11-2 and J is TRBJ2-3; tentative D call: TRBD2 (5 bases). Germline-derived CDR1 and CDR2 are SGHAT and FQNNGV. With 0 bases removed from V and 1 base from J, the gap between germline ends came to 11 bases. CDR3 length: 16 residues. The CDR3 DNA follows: TGTGCCAGCAGCTTAGATGTCTGGGGAGGCACAGATACGCAGTATTTT. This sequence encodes CASSLDVWGGTDTQYF.

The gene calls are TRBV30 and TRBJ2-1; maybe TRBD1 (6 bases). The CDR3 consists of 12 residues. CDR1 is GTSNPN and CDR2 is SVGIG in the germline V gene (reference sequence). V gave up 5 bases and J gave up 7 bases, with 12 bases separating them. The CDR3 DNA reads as TGTGCCTGGGGTTTACAGGGTAATGAGCAGTTCTTC. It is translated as CAWGLQGNEQFF.

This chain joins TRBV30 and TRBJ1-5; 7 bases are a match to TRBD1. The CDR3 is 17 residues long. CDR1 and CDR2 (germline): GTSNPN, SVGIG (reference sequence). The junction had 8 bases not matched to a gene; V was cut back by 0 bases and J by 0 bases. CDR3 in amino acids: CAWSVGGTVYSNQPQHF. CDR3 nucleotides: TGTGCCTGGAGTGTAGGAGGGACAGTTTATAGCAATCAGCCCCAGCATTTT.

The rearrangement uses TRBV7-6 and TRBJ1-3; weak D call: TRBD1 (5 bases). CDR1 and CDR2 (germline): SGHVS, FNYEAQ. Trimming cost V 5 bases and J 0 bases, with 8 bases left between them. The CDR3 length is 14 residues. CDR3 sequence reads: CASSGGLSGNTIYF. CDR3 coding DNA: TGTGCCAGCAGCGGGGGACTCTCTGGAAACACCATATATTTT.

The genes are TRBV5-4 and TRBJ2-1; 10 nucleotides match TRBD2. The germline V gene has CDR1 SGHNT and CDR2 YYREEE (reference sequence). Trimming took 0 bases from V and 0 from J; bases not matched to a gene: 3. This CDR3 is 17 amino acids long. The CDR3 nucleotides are TGTGCCAGCAGCTTGGCCCCTAGCGGGAGCTCCTACAATGAGCAGTTCTTC. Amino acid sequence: CASSLAPSGSSYNEQFF.

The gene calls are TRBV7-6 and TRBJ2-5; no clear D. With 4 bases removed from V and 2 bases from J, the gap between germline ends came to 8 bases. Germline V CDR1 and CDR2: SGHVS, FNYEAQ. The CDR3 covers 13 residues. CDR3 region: CASSYGLQETQYF. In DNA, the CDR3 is TGTGCCAGCAGCTACGGGCTTCAAGAGACCCAGTACTTC.

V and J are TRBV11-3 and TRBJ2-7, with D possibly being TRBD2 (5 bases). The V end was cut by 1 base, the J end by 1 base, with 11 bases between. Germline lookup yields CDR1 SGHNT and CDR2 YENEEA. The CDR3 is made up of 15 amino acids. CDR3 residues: CASSLGTGWSYEQYF. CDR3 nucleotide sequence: TGTGCCAGCAGCTTAGGAACGGGATGGTCCTACGAGCAGTACTTC.

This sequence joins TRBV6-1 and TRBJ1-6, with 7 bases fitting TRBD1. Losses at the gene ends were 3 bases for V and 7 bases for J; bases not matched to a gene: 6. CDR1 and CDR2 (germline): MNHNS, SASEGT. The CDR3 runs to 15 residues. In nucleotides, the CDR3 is TGTGCCAGCAGTGAGTGGGCAGGGGGGAATTCACCCCTCCACTTT. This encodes CASSEWAGGNSPLHF.

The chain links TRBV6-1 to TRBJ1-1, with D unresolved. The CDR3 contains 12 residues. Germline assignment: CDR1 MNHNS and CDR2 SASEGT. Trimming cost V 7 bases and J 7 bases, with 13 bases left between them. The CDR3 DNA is TGTGCCAGCAAGTTGGGTAATTTTGAAGCTTTCTTT. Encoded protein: CASKLGNFEAFF.

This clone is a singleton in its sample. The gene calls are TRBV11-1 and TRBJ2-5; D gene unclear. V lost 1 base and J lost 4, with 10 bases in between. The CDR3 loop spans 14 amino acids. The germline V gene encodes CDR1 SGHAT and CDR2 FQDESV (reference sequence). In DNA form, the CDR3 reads TGTGCCAGCAGCTTAGGTCATCGCCCAGAGACCCAGTACTTC. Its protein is CASSLGHRPETQYF.

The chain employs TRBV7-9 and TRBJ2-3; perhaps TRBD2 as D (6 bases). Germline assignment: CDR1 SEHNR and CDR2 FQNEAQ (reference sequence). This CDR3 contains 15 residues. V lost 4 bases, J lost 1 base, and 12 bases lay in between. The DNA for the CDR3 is TGTGCCAGCAGCTCCCGGGACTTTCGCACAGATACGCAGTATTTT. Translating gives CASSSRDFRTDTQYF.

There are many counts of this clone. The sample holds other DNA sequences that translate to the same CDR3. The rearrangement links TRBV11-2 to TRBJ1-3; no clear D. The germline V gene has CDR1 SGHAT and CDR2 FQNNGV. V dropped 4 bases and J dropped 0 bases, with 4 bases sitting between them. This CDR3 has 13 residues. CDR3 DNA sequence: TGTGCCAGCAGCTCCGGCTCTGGAAACACCATATATTTT. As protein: CASSSGSGNTIYF.